The present T cell receptor beta chain was sequenced within a study of shared clonotypes between healthy human individuals. Overall study: A couple of women and a few men aged 18 to 49 made up the donors.

Running of the assay took place at deep level. The data were produced by immunoSEQ multiplex PCR, yet TCRdb's version contains in-frame clones alone and is incomplete. This sample has roughly 700,000 clones, with around two thirds found just once. With V trimmed by 3 bases and J by 3 bases, 5 bases remained unmatched. The CDR3 runs 15 residues. Germline V gene sequence: CDR1 MGHDK, CDR2 SYGVNS. The genes are TRBV25-1 and TRBJ2-1; the match to TRBD1 covers 7 bases. The sequenced sample was memory CD4+ T cells sorted from blood. The subset was: CD45RA-negative fraction. The sequence came from a woman aged 30 to 39 in good health. The CDR3 DNA is TGTGCCAGCAGTGACCGGGACAGTCACTACAATGAGCAGTTCTTC. Amino acid sequence: CASSDRDSHYNEQFF.